The TCR beta chain under discussion was sequenced for a study of tumor-infiltrating lymphocytes in primary liver carcinoma. On this clonotype: This is likely a read error, given that the CDR3 carries no conserved phenylalanine or tryptophan at its end.

Unsorted bulk tissue, roughly 20-32 mg of it, served as the source for co-extraction of RNA and DNA. The investigators made TCR beta cDNA from approximately 500 ng total RNA, using a constant-region primer. Slightly modified ARM-PCR with three nested multiplex PCR rounds yielded TCR beta libraries. TCRdb ran MiXCR on the multiplex PCR reads and lists one entry per CDR3 protein. The sample has some 110,000 distinct CDR3 sequences, under 65% seen once. Sequenced sample: liver tumor tissue from sampling region 3. As to subset: tumor region T3, left-lateral pole. The sequence derives from an older woman with primary liver carcinoma and hepatitis B virus infection.

The CDR3: CASSFWGRAYNEQFS. For the CDR3, the DNA is TGTGCCAGCAGTTTCTGGGGGAGGGCCTACAATGAGCAGTTCTCC. This sequence joins TRBV11-2 and TRBJ2-1, with 7 bases lining up with TRBD2. V lost 6 bases to trimming and J lost 2 bases; unmatched junction nucleotides: 7. The germline gives CDR1 SGHAT, CDR2 FQNNGV. This CDR3 has 15 amino acids.